A selection of T cell receptor beta chains follows, all from one sample in a study of persistence of HIV-infected CD4 T cells. No cognate antigen is known for these TCRs. Clones were sequenced by immunoSEQ multiplex PCR, and TCRdb holds only the in-frame ones, with some missing. The profile shows almost 20,000 clones, around 82% of them singletons. This specimen was CD4+ T cells sorted from PBMCs after approximately 19-hour stimulation, taken from a patient who received antiretroviral therapy. These receptors all come from an adult man with HIV who was CMV-seropositive. The CDR3 runs from the conserved cysteine through the conserved F or W. The D gene is left open where the match is weak. Some rows have no size entry. The others give once, few or many, or a class for an expanded clone.

D,length,size,J,V,CDR3,DNA
.,15,.,TRBJ1-4,TRBV24-1,CATSDPGLTNEKLFF,TGTGCCACCAGTGACCCAGGCCTAACTAATGAAAAACTGTTTTTT
.,13,.,TRBJ1-2,TRBV6-5,CASSRPRDAGYTF,TGTGCCAGCAGTCGCCCCCGGGACGCTGGCTACACCTTC
.,12,few,TRBJ1-6,TRBV7-8,CASSLDGAPLHF,TGTGCCAGCAGCTTAGACGGGGCACCCCTCCACTTT
.,15,.,TRBJ2-7,TRBV5-3,CAITGRPESSYEQYF,TGTGCTATTACGGGCAGGCCCGAAAGCTCCTACGAGCAGTACTTC
.,15,.,TRBJ2-7,TRBV7-3,CASSPRQDPSYEQYF,TGTGCCAGCAGCCCGAGACAGGATCCCTCCTACGAGCAGTACTTC
.,16,.,TRBJ2-3,TRBV28,CASSLFQGSSVDTQYF,TGTGCCAGCAGTTTATTCCAGGGGAGTTCGGTAGATACGCAGTATTTT
.,13,.,TRBJ1-5,TRBV19,CASMNRVPEPQHF,TGTGCCAGTATGAACAGGGTCCCGGAACCCCAGCATTTT
.,15,few,TRBJ2-2,TRBV3-1/TRBV3-2,CASRSGTRRTGELFF,TGTGCCAGCCGATCCGGGACAAGACGAACCGGGGAGCTGTTTTTT
.,15,.,TRBJ2-7,TRBV19,CASSMGPPKTYEQYF,TGTGCCAGTAGTATGGGCCCCCCGAAGACCTACGAGCAGTACTTC
.,13,.,TRBJ2-7,TRBV6-5,CASSYGPTYEQYF,TGTGCCAGCAGTTACGGCCCTACCTACGAGCAGTACTTC
TRBD1,15,.,TRBJ1-1,TRBV6-1,CASKREGGAIAEAFF,TGTGCCAGCAAACGGGAAGGGGGCGCGATCGCTGAAGCTTTCTTT
TRBD1,16,few,TRBJ2-7,TRBV24-1,CATSDGPGQGVHEQYF,TGTGCCACCAGTGACGGGCCGGGACAGGGTGTCCACGAGCAGTACTTC
TRBD1,14,once,TRBJ2-3,TRBV7-9,CASSRDRVADTQYF,TGTGCCAGCAGCCGGGACAGGGTCGCAGATACGCAGTATTTT
.,16,.,TRBJ1-1,TRBV15,CATSGSITKGDTEAFF,TGTGCCACCAGCGGTTCAATAACCAAGGGGGACACTGAAGCTTTCTTT
.,13,.,TRBJ1-5,TRBV7-3,CASSSGAGQPQHF,TGTGCCAGCAGTTCAGGGGCGGGGCAGCCCCAGCATTTT
.,15,.,TRBJ1-1,TRBV9,CASSVETGRNTEAFF,TGTGCCAGCAGCGTAGAGACGGGGCGGAACACTGAAGCTTTCTTT
.,15,.,TRBJ1-1,TRBV4-1,CASSPLPGAPNGAFF,TGCGCCAGCAGCCCTCTACCAGGGGCCCCTAACGGAGCTTTCTTT
.,16,.,TRBJ2-2,TRBV29-1,CSVVAPGDGYTGELFF,TGCAGCGTTGTAGCGCCCGGCGACGGCTACACCGGGGAGCTGTTTTTT
.,14,once,TRBJ1-5,TRBV3-1/TRBV3-2,CASSQAGSNQPQHF,TGTGCCAGCAGCCAAGCCGGAAGTAATCAGCCCCAGCATTTT
TRBD1,15,.,TRBJ2-3,TRBV5-6,CASSLWDRAADTQYF,TGTGCCAGCAGCTTGTGGGACAGGGCCGCAGATACGCAGTATTTT
TRBD1,13,.,TRBJ1-1,TRBV30,CAWNRGQGTEAFF,TGTGCCTGGAACCGGGGACAGGGCACTGAAGCTTTCTTT
TRBD1,15,.,TRBJ2-7,TRBV28,CASTLGDLQGAEQYF,TGTGCCAGCACCCTCGGGGACTTACAGGGGGCCGAGCAGTACTTC
TRBD1,14,few,TRBJ2-2,TRBV19,CASRDRGGTGELFF,TGTGCCAGTAGGGACAGGGGAGGAACCGGGGAGCTGTTTTTT
.,13,.,TRBJ1-6,TRBV12-3/TRBV12-4,CASRPGRMSPLHF,TGTGCCAGCAGACCCGGCCGGATGTCACCCCTCCACTTT
.,13,.,TRBJ1-3,TRBV28,CATLTDAGNTIYF,TGTGCCACCCTGACAGACGCTGGAAACACCATATATTTT
.,15,.,TRBJ2-4,TRBV19,CASTDLGGRGNIQYF,TGTGCCAGTACCGACCTGGGGGGGCGAGGAAACATTCAGTACTTC
.,15,.,TRBJ1-5,TRBV6-5,CASSYRRGGNQPQHF,TGTGCCAGCAGTTACCGGCGCGGGGGGAATCAGCCCCAGCATTTT
TRBD1,13,.,TRBJ2-7,TRBV3-1/TRBV3-2,CASSRDRGREQYF,TGTGCCAGCAGTCGCGACAGGGGCAGAGAGCAGTACTTC
.,16,.,TRBJ2-7,TRBV30,CAWSVLAGRRSYEQYF,TGTGCCTGGAGTGTCCTTGCGGGCAGGAGATCCTACGAGCAGTACTTC
TRBD1,15,.,TRBJ1-2,TRBV7-9,CASSVVAPGQGGYTF,TGTGCCAGCAGCGTCGTGGCACCGGGACAGGGGGGTTACACCTTC
.,13,.,TRBJ2-1,TRBV5-6,CASSLDRGAEQFF,TGTGCCAGCAGCTTGGACCGGGGAGCTGAGCAGTTCTTC
.,14,.,TRBJ2-7,TRBV6-6,CASSYSRPEGEQYF,TGTGCCAGCAGTTACTCGAGACCCGAGGGCGAGCAGTACTTC
.,14,.,TRBJ1-5,TRBV19,CASNPRQGNQPQHF,TGTGCCAGTAACCCCCGCCAGGGCAATCAGCCCCAGCATTTT
TRBD1,14,few,TRBJ1-6,TRBV4-1,CASRSTGAVSPLHF,TGCGCCAGCAGGTCGACAGGGGCCGTTTCACCCCTCCACTTT
.,15,.,TRBJ1-2,TRBV6-5,CASSGVLQDNYGYTF,TGTGCCAGCAGCGGAGTTTTACAGGATAACTATGGCTACACCTTC
.,17,.,TRBJ1-2,TRBV7-8,CASSLDRGRVVNYGYTF,TGTGCCAGCAGCTTAGACCGGGGGAGGGTTGTCAACTATGGCTACACCTTC
.,15,.,TRBJ2-6,TRBV5-1,CASSPTLSGANVLTF,TGCGCCAGCAGTCCTACCCTCTCTGGGGCCAACGTCCTGACTTTC
.,14,.,TRBJ1-4,TRBV3-1/TRBV3-2,CASSSTVGSEKLFF,TGTGCCAGCAGCTCTACCGTGGGAAGTGAAAAACTGTTTTTT
.,13,.,TRBJ1-2,TRBV5-4,CASSLEGRTGYTF,TGTGCCAGCAGCTTGGAAGGACGGACTGGCTACACCTTC
.,15,.,TRBJ2-2,TRBV5-5,CASSLEVHPTGELFF,TGTGCCAGCAGCTTGGAGGTACACCCCACCGGGGAGCTGTTTTTT
.,17,.,TRBJ1-1,TRBV5-5,CASSLDTRARLNTEAFF,TGTGCCAGCAGCTTGGATACGAGGGCGCGGTTGAACACTGAAGCTTTCTTT
TRBD1,15,few,TRBJ1-2,TRBV19,CASTIPQTGVRGYTF,TGTGCCAGTACCATCCCCCAGACAGGGGTGCGAGGCTACACCTTC
TRBD1,16,.,TRBJ2-7,TRBV6-6,CASREGLNRGRGEQYF,TGTGCCAGCAGAGAGGGGCTCAACAGGGGAAGGGGCGAGCAGTACTTC
.,12,.,TRBJ1-6,TRBV30,CAWGRGGPSLHF,TGTGCCTGGGGTCGGGGGGGCCCATCCCTCCACTTT
TRBD2,16,.,TRBJ2-2,TRBV9,CASSTGGGRSTGELFF,TGTGCCAGCAGCACCGGGGGGGGGCGCTCCACCGGGGAGCTGTTTTTT